This T cell receptor beta chain stems from a study of OX40 agonist ivuxolimab in advanced cancers. Study background: With a range of roughly 20 to 80, age averaged approximately 60 years, and 75% to 90% were male. Study-level results: Certain nonresponding patients likewise had low normalized T-cell clonal expansion. Both CD4+ and CD8+ T cell populations in blood had undergone clonal expansion by week 6 at 0.1 to 3.0 mg/kg.

Note on this clone: The antigen is unknown.

The germline CDR1 and CDR2 sequences are SGDLS and YYNGEE. The CDR3 contains 13 residues. Trimming removed 4 bases at V and 4 bases at J, with 11 bases between. TCRdb's table, derived via immunoSEQ multiplex PCR, lists solely in-frame clones and lacks some. The sample includes fewer than 80,000 clones, 85% to 90% of them seen just once. This chain uses TRBV9 with TRBJ1-1, with D perhaps TRBD1 (5 bases). The source is an adult with an advanced solid tumor such as melanoma, head and neck, liver or kidney cancer. The sample was CD4+ or CD8+ T cells sorted from blood, taken in a trial of the OX40 agonist ivuxolimab. The CDR3 protein is CASSLLGGTEAFF. The CDR3 coding sequence is TGTGCCAGCAGCCTTTTGGGGGGCACTGAAGCTTTCTTT.